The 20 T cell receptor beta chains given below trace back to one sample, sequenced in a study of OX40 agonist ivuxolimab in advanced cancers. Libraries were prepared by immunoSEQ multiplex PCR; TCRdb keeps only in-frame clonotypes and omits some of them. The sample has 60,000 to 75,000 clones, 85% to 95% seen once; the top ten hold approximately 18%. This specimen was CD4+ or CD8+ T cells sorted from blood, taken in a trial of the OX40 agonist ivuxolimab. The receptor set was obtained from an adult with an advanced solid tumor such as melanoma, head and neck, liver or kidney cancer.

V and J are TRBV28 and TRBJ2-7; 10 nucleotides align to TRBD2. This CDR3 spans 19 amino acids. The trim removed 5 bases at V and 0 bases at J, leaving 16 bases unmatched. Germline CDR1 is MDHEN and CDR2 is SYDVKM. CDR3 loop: CASSIWGVAGGASSYEQYF. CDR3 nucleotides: TGTGCCAGCAGTATCTGGGGAGTAGCGGGGGGTGCGAGCTCCTACGAGCAGTACTTC.

The CDR3 spells CASSQELAVSYNEQFF. In DNA, the CDR3 is TGCGCCAGCAGCCAAGAATTGGCGGTCTCCTACAATGAGCAGTTCTTC. The chain has TRBV4-3 and TRBJ2-1; D call uncertain. In germline, CDR1 is LGHNA, CDR2 YSLEER. V was pared by 0 bases and J by 0 bases, with 9 bases between. This CDR3 spans 16 amino acids.

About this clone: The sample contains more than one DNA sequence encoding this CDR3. The CDR3 is CASSVGGSSYEQYF. As DNA, the CDR3 is TGTGCCAGCAGCGTAGGAGGTAGCTCCTACGAGCAGTACTTC. The chain employs TRBV9 and TRBJ2-7; no clear D gene. Per the germline V gene, CDR1 is SGDLS and CDR2 is YYNGEE. CDR3 length equals 14 residues. V was cut by 0 bases and J by 0 bases, with 7 bases left in between. The variable domain in full, with the rest retrieved from reference TRBV9 and TRBJ2-7, is DSGVTQTPKHLITATGQRVTLRCSPRSGDLSVYWYQQSLDQGLQFLIQYYNGEERAKGNILERFSAQQFPDLHSELNLSSLELGDSALYFCASSVGGSSYEQYFGPGTRLTVT.

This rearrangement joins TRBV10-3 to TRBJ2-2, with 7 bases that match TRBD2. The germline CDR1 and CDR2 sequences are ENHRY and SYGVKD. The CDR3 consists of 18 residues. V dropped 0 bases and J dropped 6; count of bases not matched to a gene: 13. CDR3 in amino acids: CAISESTRSGTRAGELFF. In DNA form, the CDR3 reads TGTGCCATCAGTGAGTCGACTCGGAGCGGGACCCGGGCCGGGGAGCTGTTTTTT.

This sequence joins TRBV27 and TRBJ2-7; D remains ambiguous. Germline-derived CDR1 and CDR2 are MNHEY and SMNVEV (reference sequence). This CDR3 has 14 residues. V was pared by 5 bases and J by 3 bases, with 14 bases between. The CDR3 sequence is CASSPHWRDYEQYF. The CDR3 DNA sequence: TGTGCCAGCAGTCCCCACTGGAGAGACTACGAGCAGTACTTC.

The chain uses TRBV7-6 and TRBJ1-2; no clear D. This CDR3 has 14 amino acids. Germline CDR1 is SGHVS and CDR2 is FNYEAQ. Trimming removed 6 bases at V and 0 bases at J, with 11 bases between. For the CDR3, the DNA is TGTGCCAGCAGTCCTGGTACAGCTAACTATGGCTACACCTTC. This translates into CASSPGTANYGYTF.

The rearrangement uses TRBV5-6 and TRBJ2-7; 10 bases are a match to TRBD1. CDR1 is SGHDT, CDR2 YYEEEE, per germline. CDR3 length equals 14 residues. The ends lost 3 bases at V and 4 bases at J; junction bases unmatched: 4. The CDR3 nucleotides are TGTGCCAGCAGCTCTGGGACAGGGGAATACGAGCAGTACTTC. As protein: CASSSGTGEYEQYF. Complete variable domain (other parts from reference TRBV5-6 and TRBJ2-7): DAGVTQSPTHLIKTRGQQVTLRCSPKSGHDTVSWYQQALGQGPQFIFQYYEEEERQRGNFPDRFSGHQFPNYSSELNVNALLLGDSALYLCASSSGTGEYEQYFGPGTRLTVT.

Here the CDR3 reads CASSSPRQVNQPQHF. CDR3 DNA sequence: TGTGCCAGCAGTTCGCCGAGACAGGTCAATCAGCCCCAGCATTTT. The chain links TRBV28 to TRBJ1-5, with a tentative D call TRBD1 (6 bases). The CDR3 length is 15 residues. V lost 4 bases, J lost 3 bases, and 13 bases lay in between. Germline CDR1 MDHEN, CDR2 SYDVKM.

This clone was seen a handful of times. CDR3 region: CASSPSREITEAFF. The CDR3 DNA reads TGTGCCAGCAGCCCCTCCCGGGAAATCACTGAAGCTTTCTTT. The chain joins TRBV7-2 to TRBJ1-1; no definite D call. Trimming shortened V by 5 bases and J by 4 bases, and 14 bases separated the two germline ends. The CDR3 length is 14 residues. Germline CDR1 reads SGHTA; CDR2 reads FQGNSA.

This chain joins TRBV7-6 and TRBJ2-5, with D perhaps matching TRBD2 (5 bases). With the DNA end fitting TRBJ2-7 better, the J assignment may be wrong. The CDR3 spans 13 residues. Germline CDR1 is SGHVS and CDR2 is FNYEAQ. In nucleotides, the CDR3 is TGTGCCAGCAGCTCTGGACTGATGTACGAGCAGTACTTC. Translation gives CASSSGLMYEQYF.

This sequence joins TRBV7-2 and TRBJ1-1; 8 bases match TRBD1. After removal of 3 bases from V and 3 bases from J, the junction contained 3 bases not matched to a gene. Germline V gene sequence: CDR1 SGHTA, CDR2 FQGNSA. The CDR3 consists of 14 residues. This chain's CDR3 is CASSFLQGDTEAFF. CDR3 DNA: TGTGCCAGCAGCTTTTTACAGGGGGACACTGAAGCTTTCTTT. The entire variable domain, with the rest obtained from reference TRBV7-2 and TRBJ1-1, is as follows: GAGVSQSPSNKVTEKGKDVELRCDPISGHTALYWYRQSLGQGLEFLIYFQGNSAPDKSGLPSDRFSAERTGGSVSTLTIQRTQQEDSAVYLCASSFLQGDTEAFFGQGTRLTVV.

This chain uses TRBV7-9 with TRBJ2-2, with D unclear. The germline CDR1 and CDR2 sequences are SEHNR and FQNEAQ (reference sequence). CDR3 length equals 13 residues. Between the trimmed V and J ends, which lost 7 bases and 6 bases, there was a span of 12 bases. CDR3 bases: TGTGCCAGCACCTTCGGGTTCCCCGGGGAGCTGTTTTTT. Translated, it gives CASTFGFPGELFF. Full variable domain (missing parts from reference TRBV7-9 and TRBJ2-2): DTGVSQNPRHKITKRGQNVTFRCDPISEHNRLYWYRQTLGQGPEFLTYFQNEAQLEKSRLLSDRFSAERPKGSFSTLEIQRTEQGDSAMYLCASTFGFPGELFFGEGSRLTVL.

The CDR3 nucleotides read TGCGCCAGCAGTCAATCGGTGCGTCTGGCCTACGAGCAGTACTTC. Residues: CASSQSVRLAYEQYF. The rearrangement joins TRBV23-1 to TRBJ2-7; D is ambiguous. TRBV23-1 falls under the ORF class, with uncertain function. The length of the CDR3 is 15 residues. Trimming removed 0 bases from V and 2 bases from J, with 11 bases in between.

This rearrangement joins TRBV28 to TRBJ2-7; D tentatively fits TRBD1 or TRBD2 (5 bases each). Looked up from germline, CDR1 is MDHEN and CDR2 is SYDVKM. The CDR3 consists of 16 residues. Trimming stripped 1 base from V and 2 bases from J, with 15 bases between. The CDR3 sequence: CASSLYRGEFTYEQYF. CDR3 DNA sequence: TGTGCCAGCAGTTTATATCGAGGGGAGTTTACCTACGAGCAGTACTTC. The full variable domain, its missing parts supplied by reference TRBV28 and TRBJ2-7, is DVKVTQSSRYLVKRTGEKVFLECVQDMDHENMFWYRQDPGLGLRLIYFSYDVKMKEKGDIPEGYSVSREKKERFSLILESASTNQTSMYLCASSLYRGEFTYEQYFGPGTRLTVT.

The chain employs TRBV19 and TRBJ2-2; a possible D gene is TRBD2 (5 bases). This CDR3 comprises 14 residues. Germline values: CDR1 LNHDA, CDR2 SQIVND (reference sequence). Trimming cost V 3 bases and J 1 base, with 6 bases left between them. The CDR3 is CASSIGMNTGELFF. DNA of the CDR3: TGTGCCAGTAGTATCGGGATGAACACCGGGGAGCTGTTTTTT.

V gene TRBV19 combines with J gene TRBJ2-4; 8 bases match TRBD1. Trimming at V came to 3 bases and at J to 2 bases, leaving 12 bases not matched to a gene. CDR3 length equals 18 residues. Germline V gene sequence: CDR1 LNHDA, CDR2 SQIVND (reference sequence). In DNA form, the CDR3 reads TGTGCCAGTAGTATTAGGGTCCGCCAGGGGGCGACCAAAAACATTCAGTACTTC. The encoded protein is CASSIRVRQGATKNIQYF.

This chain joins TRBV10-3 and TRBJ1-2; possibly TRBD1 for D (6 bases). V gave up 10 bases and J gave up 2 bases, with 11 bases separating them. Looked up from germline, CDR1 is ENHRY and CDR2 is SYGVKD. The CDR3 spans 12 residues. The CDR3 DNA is TGTGCCACCCTCAGGGGCAACTATGGCTACACCTTC. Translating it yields CATLRGNYGYTF.

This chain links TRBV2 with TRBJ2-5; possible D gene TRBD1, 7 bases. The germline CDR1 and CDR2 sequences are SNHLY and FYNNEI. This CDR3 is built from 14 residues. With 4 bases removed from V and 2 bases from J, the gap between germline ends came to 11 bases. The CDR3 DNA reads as TGTGCCAGCAGTGGGAGGGGGCTTCAAGAGACCCAGTACTTC. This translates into CASSGRGLQETQYF.

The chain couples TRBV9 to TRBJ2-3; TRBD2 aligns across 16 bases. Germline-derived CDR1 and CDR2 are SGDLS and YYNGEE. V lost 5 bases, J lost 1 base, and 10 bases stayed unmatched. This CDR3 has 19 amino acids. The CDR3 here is CASSSGLAGGPSGTDTQYF. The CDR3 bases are TGTGCCAGCAGTTCGGGACTAGCGGGAGGGCCGAGCGGCACAGATACGCAGTATTTT. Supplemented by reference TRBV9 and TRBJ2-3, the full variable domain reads DSGVTQTPKHLITATGQRVTLRCSPRSGDLSVYWYQQSLDQGLQFLIQYYNGEERAKGNILERFSAQQFPDLHSELNLSSLELGDSALYFCASSSGLAGGPSGTDTQYFGPGTRLTVL.

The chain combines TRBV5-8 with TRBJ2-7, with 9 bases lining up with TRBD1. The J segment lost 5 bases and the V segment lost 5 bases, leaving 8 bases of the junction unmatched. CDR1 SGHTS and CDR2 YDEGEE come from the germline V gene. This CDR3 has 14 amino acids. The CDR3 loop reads CASSLRDRADEQYF. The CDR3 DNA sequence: TGTGCCAGCAGTCTAAGGGACAGGGCCGACGAGCAGTACTTC.